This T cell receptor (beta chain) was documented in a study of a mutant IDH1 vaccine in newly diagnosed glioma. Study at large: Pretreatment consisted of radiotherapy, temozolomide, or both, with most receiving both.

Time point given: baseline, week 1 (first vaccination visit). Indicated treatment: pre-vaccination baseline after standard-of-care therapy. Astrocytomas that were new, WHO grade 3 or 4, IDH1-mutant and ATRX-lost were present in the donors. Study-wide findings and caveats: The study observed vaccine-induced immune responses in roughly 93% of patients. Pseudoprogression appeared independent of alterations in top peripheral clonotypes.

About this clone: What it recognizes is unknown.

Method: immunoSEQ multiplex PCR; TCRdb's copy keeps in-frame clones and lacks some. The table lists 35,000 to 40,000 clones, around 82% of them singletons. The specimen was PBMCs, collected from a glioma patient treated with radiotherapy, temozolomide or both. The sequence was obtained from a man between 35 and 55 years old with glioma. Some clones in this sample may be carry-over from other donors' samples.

The CDR3, as DNA: TGTGCTAGTGGTTTGGTATTATCCCGCACAACGCCAAACTATGGCTACACCTTC. It specifies CASGLVLSRTTPNYGYTF. This rearrangement joins TRBV12-5 to TRBJ1-2; no firm D call. This CDR3 region has 18 residues. The germline V gene encodes CDR1 LGHNT and CDR2 FRNRAP. Trimming took 0 bases from V and 2 from J, leaving 19 bases between them.